This paragraph covers one TCR beta chain sequence. TCRdb's table, derived via immunoSEQ multiplex PCR, lists solely in-frame clones and lacks some. This sample yields fewer than 85,000 clones, of which roughly 94% are seen a single time; roughly 0.6% belongs to the top ten. The entry originates in a study of cytomegalovirus exposure and HLA in healthy donors. This clonotype originated in a woman aged 18-29 years in good health and CMV-seronegative. Material: PBMCs.

Written as DNA, the CDR3 is TGCAGTGCTCCACGGGGGGAAGGAGCTTTCTTT. This encodes CSAPRGEGAFF. V and J are TRBV20-1 and TRBJ1-1; perhaps TRBD1 as D (5 bases). Trimming took 5 bases from V and 10 from J, leaving 14 bases between them. There are 11 residues in the CDR3. The germline CDR1 and CDR2 sequences are DFQATT and SNEGSKA (reference sequence).